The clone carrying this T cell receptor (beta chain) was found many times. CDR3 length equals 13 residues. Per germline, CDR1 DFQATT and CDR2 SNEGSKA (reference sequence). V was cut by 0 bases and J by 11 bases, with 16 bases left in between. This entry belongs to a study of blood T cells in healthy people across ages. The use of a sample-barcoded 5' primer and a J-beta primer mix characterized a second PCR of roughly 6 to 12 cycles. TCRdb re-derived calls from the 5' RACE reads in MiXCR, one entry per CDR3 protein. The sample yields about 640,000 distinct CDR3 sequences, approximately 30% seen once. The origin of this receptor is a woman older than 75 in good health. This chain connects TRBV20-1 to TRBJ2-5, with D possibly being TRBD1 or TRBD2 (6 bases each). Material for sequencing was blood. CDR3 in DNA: TGCAGTGCTAGAGACCGGGGGCCGGGGGAGCAGTACTTC. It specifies CSARDRGPGEQYF.